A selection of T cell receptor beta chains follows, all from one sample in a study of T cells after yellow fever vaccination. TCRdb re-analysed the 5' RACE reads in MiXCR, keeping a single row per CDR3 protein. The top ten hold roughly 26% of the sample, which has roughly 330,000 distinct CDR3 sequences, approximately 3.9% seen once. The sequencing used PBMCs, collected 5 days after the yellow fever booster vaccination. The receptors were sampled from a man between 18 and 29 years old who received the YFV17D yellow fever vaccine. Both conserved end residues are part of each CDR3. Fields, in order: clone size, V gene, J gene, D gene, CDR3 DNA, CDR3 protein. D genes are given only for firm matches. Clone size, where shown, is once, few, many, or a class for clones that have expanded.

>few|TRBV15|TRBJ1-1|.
TGTGCCACCAGCAGAGATTACGGAGCCAACCAGATTGGAACTGAAGCTTTCTTT
CATSRDYGANQIGTEAFF
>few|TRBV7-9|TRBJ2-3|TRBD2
TGTGCCAGCAGCCCTAAGACTAGCCGACTGACAGATACGCAGTATTTT
CASSPKTSRLTDTQYF
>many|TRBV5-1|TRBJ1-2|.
TGCGCCAGCAGCTTCCAGGCCCAGACGGATAACTATGGCTACACCTTC
CASSFQAQTDNYGYTF
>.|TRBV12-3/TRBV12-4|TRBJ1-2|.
TGTGCCAGCAGGTGGGCACAAGGCCTACTCTATGGCTACACCTTC
CASRWAQGLLYGYTF
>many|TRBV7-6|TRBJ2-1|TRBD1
TGTGCCAGCAGCTCCCGGGACAGGGTCCCCAATGAGCAGTTCTTC
CASSSRDRVPNEQFF
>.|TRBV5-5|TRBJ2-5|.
TGTGCCAGCAGCCGCCCGGAGAGTCAAGAGACCCAGTACTTC
CASSRPESQETQYF
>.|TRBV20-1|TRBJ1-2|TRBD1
TGCAGTGATAATTTAGACAGGGTGGATGGCTACACCTTC
CSDNLDRVDGYTF
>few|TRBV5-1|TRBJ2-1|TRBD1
TGCGCCAGCAGTCGGGACAGGGACCCCAATGAGCAGTTCTTC
CASSRDRDPNEQFF
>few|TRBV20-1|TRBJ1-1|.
TGCAGTGCTTTAATTTGGGGGGGGGACACTGAAGCTTTCTTT
CSALIWGGDTEAFF
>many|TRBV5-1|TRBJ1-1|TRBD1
TGCGCCAGCGACCATGGCCGACAGGGGATGAACACTGAAGCTTTCTTT
CASDHGRQGMNTEAFF
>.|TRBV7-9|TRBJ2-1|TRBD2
TGTGCCAGCAGCTTGGGACTAGCGGTGTACAATGAGCAGTTCTTC
CASSLGLAVYNEQFF
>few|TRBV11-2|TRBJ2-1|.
TGTGCCAGCAGCCCGACGGGGACGAGTGAGCAGTTCTTC
CASSPTGTSEQFF
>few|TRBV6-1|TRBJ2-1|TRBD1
TGTGCCAGCAGTCTCGGACAGGGTTCGGGTGAGCAGTTCTTC
CASSLGQGSGEQFF
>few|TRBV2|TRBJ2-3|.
TGTGCCAGCGGGGGTGAGGGGGGTCCCACAGATACGCAGTATTTT
CASGGEGGPTDTQYF
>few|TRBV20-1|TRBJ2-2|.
TGCAGTGCTGGAGGAGCAGGCAGGACCACCGGGGAGCTGTTTTTT
CSAGGAGRTTGELFF
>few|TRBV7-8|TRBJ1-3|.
TGTGCCAGCAGCTTAAGTGGGCTCTCCTCCGGAAACACCATATATTTT
CASSLSGLSSGNTIYF
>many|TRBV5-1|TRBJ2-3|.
TGCGCCAGCAGCTTGGGGCCTAATCTTGATACGCAGTATTTT
CASSLGPNLDTQYF
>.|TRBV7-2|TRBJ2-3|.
TGTGCCAGCAGCTTAGGGGTAGATACGCAGTATTTT
CASSLGVDTQYF
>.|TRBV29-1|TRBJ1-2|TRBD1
TGCAGCGCGGGACAGGCCTATGGCTACACCTTC
CSAGQAYGYTF
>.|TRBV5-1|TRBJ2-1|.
TGCGCCAGCAGCTTGGCCCTAGCGTCCTACAATGAGCAGTTCTTC
CASSLALASYNEQFF
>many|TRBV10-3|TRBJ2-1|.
TGTGCCATCAGTGAGGGGATCCCAAAGTACAATGAGCAGTTCTTC
CAISEGIPKYNEQFF
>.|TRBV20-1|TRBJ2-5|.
TGCAGTGCCGCGGCGGGCCAAAAGACCCAGTACTTC
CSAAAGQKTQYF
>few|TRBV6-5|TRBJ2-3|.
TGTGCCAGCAGTGGACAGACTAACCCGGGCGCAGATACGCAGTATTTT
CASSGQTNPGADTQYF
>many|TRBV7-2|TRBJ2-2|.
TGTGCCAGCAGCATGAGACAGAGCACCGGGGAGCTGTTTTTT
CASSMRQSTGELFF
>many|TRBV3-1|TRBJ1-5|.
TGTGCCAGCAGCCAAGGGGGGCAGGGCTTCAATCAGCCCCAGCATTTT
CASSQGGQGFNQPQHF
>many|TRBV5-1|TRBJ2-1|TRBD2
TGCGCCAGCAGATTAGCGGGGGAACTGTTCTTC
CASRLAGELFF